This T cell receptor (beta chain) was obtained from a study of glioma-infiltrating T cells. Study conclusions and caveats: Non-neoplastic patients had below-expected tissue-blood divergence, while all gliomas exceeded expectation. Very few CDR3 sequences were shared between tissue and blood.

Trimming cost V 6 bases and J 5 bases; bases outside gene matches: 15. The CDR3 has 17 amino acids. Germline values: CDR1 SGHVS, CDR2 FNYEAQ. This clonotype was observed a handful of times. Its cognate antigen is unknown. Amplification of TCR alpha and beta CDR3 regions from RNA used iRepertoire nested multiplex PCR. Tissue mRNA or PBMC total RNA, roughly 95-400 ng, went into one-step reverse transcription and amplification. TCRdb reprocessed the multiplex PCR reads via MiXCR and lists one record per CDR3 protein. The table includes roughly 120,000 distinct CDR3 sequences, roughly 24% detected once. The receptor was derived from a human donor with low-grade glioma or glioblastoma, undergoing nonglioma brain surgery, or in good health (not recorded which). The rearrangement uses TRBV7-6 and TRBJ2-2; TRBD2 matches 7 bases. The specimen was glioma tissue, nonneoplastic brain tissue, or PBMCs (not recorded which). CDR3 coding DNA: TGTGCCAGCAGACCCAGAACCGGGCGGGGGAGGACCGGGGAGCTGTTTTTT. This codes for CASRPRTGRGRTGELFF.